Listed here are 5 T cell receptor beta chains from one sample, sequenced in a study of neurological immune-mediated disorders. One entry per CDR3 protein, called by TCRdb with MiXCR from the 5' RACE reads. The data show about 33,000 distinct CDR3 sequences, with about 13% seen just once and around 2.5% held by the top ten. Stated time point: longitudinal time-point 2. The sequenced sample was PBMCs. These receptors all come from a woman in her thirties or forties in good health.

Remarks on this clonotype: A read error may explain this, as a much larger clone is one base away. The genes are TRBV7-6 and TRBJ2-5; unclear D gene. The germline V and J ends were trimmed by 5 bases and 0 bases, with 10 bases remaining between them. CDR1 and CDR2 (germline): SGHVS, FNYEAQ. The CDR3 totals 14 residues. The CDR3 DNA sequence: TGTGCCAGCAGCAAGCTGGCGAACCAAGAGACCCAGTACTTC. It codes for CASSKLANQETQYF.

To note about this clonotype: A read error is possible here, since a much larger clone lies one base away. The V gene is TRBV5-5, the J gene TRBJ2-3, with D tentatively TRBD1 or TRBD2 (5 bases each). V lost 9 bases and J lost 6, with 14 bases in between. The V gene's germline CDR1 is SGHKS and CDR2 YYEKEE (reference sequence). This CDR3 contains 12 residues. DNA of the CDR3: TGTGCCAACACCCCCGAGGGGGATACGCAGTATTTT. It translates to CANTPEGDTQYF.

This clonotype has a count of ten or more. The chain combines TRBV6-1 with TRBJ2-1; D perhaps matches TRBD2 (6 bases). Trimming stripped 6 bases from V and 12 bases from J, with 12 bases between. The CDR3 spans 11 residues. Germline-derived CDR1 and CDR2 are MNHNS and SASEGT. CDR3 sequence (DNA): TGTGCCAGCAGAGTAGGGACTTTGCAGTTCTTC. Translated: CASRVGTLQFF.

This clonotype was counted ten times or more. V usage is TRBV5-6 and J usage is TRBJ1-1; TRBD1 is a possible D gene (5 bases). Trimming took off 4 bases at V and 3 bases at J, with 13 bases between the two ends. The germline gives CDR1 SGHDT, CDR2 YYEEEE. CDR3 length: 14 residues. In DNA, the CDR3 is TGTGCCAGCAGCCACAACGGGGGAGACACTGAAGCTTTCTTT. Translation gives CASSHNGGDTEAFF.

This clonotype has at least ten counts. The chain employs TRBV4-2 and TRBJ2-1; D unclear. V was clipped by 1 base and J by 6 bases, with 7 bases between them. In germline, CDR1 is LGHNA, CDR2 YNFKEQ. CDR3 size: 13 residues. The CDR3 sequence: CASSQVGFNEQFF. CDR3 nucleotide sequence: TGTGCCAGCAGCCAAGTGGGATTCAATGAGCAGTTCTTC.